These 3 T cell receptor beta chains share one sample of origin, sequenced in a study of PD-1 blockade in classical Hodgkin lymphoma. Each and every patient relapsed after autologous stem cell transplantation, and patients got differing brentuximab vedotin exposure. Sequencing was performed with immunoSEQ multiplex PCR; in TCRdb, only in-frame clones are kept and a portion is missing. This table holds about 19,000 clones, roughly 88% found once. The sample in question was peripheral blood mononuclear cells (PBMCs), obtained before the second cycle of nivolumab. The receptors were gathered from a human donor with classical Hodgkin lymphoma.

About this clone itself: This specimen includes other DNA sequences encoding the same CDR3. The CDR3 loop reads CASSPDRGLQPQHF. CDR3 nucleotide sequence: TGTGCCAGCAGCCCAGACAGGGGGCTCCAGCCCCAGCATTTT. The chain is built from TRBV6-5 and TRBJ1-5; TRBD1 matches at 10 bases. The V gene end was trimmed by 6 bases and the J gene end by 7 bases; junction bases not matched to a gene: 6. CDR3 length: 14 residues. Per the germline V gene, CDR1 is MNHEY and CDR2 is SVGAGI.

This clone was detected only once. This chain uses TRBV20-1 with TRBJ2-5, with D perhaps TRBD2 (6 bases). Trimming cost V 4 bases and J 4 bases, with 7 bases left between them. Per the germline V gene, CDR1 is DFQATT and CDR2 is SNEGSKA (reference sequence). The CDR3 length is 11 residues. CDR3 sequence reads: CSANGGETQYF. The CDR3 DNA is TGCAGTGCTAACGGGGGAGAGACCCAGTACTTC.

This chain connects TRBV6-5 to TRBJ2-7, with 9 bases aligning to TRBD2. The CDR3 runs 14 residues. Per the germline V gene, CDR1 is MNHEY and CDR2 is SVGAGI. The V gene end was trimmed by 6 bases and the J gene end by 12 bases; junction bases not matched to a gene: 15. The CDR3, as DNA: TGTGCCAGCAGCCGCAAGCGGGGGGCCCTCGGCGTGTACTTC. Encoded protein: CASSRKRGALGVYF.